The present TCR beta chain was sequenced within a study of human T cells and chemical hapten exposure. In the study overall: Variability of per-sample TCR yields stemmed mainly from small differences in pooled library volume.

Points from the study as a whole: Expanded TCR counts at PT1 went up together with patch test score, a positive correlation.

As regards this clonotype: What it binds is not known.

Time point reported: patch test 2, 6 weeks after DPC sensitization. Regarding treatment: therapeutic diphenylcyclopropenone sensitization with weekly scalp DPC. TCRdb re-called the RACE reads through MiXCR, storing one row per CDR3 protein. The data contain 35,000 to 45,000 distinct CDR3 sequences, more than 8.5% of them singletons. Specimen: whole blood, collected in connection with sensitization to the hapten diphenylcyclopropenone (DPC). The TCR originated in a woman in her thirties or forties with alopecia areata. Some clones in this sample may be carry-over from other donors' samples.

CDR3 protein: CASSPQGASREKLFF. Here the CDR3 DNA reads TGTGCCAGCAGCCCACAGGGGGCATCGCGCGAAAAACTGTTTTTT. V and J are TRBV6-1 and TRBJ1-4; 9 bases line up with TRBD1. The CDR3 covers 15 residues. The V and J ends lost 6 bases and 8 bases, in that order; junction bases with no gene match: 10. Germline V gene lookup returns CDR1 MNHNS and CDR2 SASEGT.